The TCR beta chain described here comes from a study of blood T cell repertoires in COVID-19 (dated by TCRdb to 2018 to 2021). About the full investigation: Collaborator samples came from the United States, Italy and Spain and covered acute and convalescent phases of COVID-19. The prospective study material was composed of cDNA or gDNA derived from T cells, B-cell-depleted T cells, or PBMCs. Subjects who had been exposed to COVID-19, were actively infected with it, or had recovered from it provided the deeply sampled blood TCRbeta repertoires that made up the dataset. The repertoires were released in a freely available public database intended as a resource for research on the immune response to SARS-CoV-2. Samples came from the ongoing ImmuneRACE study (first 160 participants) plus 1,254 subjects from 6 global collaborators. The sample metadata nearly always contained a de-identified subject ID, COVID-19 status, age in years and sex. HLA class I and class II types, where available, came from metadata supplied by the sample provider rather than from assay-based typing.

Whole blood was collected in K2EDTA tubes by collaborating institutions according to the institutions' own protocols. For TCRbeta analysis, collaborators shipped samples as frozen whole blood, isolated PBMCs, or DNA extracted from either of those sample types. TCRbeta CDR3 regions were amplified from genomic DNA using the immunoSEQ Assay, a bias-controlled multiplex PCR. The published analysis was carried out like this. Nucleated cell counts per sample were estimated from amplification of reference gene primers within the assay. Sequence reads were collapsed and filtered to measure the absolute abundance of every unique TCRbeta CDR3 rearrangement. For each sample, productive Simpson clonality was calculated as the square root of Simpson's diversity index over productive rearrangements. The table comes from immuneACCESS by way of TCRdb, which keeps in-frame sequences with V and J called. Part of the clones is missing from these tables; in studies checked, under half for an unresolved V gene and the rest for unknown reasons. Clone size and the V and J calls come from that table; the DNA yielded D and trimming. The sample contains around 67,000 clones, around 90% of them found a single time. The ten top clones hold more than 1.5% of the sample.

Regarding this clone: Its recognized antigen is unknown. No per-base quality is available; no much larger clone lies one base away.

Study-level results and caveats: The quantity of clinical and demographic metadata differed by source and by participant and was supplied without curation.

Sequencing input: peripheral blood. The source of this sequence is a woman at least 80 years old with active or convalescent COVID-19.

Here is the DNA: TGTGCCAGCAGCTTAGTCGGACAGGGGGCGAGTTCACCCCTCCACTTT. This translates into CASSLVGQGASSPLHF. Recombination connected TRBV7-2 to TRBJ1-6; TRBD1 aligns with 11 central bases. The CDR3 holds 16 amino acids from the cysteine to the phenylalanine. Here the CDR3 DNA is all that survives: 48 bases in frame from base 1. CDR1 and CDR2 are drawn from the germline V gene: SGHTA, FQGNSA. V loses 1 base at its end and J loses 9 bases; junction bases beyond the gene matches: 5.